This T cell receptor (beta chain) was sequenced for a study of CXCR3 chemokines and chemotherapy response in bladder cancer. Germline V CDR1 and CDR2: MNHEY, SMNVEV (reference sequence). The V segment lost 5 bases and the J segment 7 bases; nucleotides outside the gene matches: 7. The CDR3 runs 13 residues. MiXCR was run by TCRdb on the PCR reads, yielding one entry per CDR3 protein. In the table there are fewer than 3,000 distinct CDR3 sequences, approximately 11% of which are singletons. This clonotype is classed as medium-sized. V usage is TRBV27 and J usage is TRBJ1-2; 7 bases agree with TRBD1. The biological material was taken from a patient whose treatment included neoadjuvant chemotherapy. The TCR was taken from a human donor with bladder cancer that responded to neoadjuvant chemotherapy. CDR3 in amino acids: CASSPTGWGGYTF. The CDR3 DNA follows: TGTGCCAGCAGTCCGACAGGGTGGGGTGGCTACACCTTC.